The entry below describes one TCR beta chain. The antigen remains undetermined. This table comes from immunoSEQ multiplex PCR, and its TCRdb copy is limited to in-frame clones, with some not included. The profile shows tens of thousands of clones, more than 85% of them singletons. This entry belongs to a study of T cell responses to AZD1222 COVID-19 vaccine. Overall study findings and caveats: Reportedly, close to half of spike-specific TCRs are directed against unmutated variant regions.

The CDR3 runs to 15 residues. Germline CDR1 and CDR2: SGDLS and YYNGEE. Trimming cost V 0 bases and J 0 bases; bases outside gene matches: 3. This chain uses TRBV9 with TRBJ2-7, with TRBD2 matching 7 bases. The starting material was peripheral blood, obtained 28 days after the second AZD1222 dose. The clonotype was recovered from an adult who received the AZD1222 COVID-19 vaccine. The CDR3 spells CASSVGASGSYEQYF. The CDR3 DNA sequence: TGTGCCAGCAGCGTAGGGGCTAGCGGCTCCTACGAGCAGTACTTC.